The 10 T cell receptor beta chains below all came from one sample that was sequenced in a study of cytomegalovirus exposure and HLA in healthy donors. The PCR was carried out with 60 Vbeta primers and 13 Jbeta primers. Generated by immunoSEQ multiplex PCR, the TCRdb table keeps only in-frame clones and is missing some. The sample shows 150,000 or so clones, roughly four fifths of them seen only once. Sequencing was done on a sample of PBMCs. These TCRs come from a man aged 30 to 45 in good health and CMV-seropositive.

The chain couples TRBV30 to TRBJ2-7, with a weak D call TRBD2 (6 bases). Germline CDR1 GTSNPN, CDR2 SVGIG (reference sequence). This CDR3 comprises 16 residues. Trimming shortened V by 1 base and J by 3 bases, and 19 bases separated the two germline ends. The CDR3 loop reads CAWSDGVGTHDYEQYF. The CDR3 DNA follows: TGTGCCTGGAGTGATGGTGTAGGGACTCATGACTACGAGCAGTACTTC.

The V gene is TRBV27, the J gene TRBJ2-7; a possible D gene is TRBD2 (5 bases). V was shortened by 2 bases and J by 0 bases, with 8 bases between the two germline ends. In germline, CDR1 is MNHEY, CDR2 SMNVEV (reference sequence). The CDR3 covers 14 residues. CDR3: CASSLVGSSYEQYF. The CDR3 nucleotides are TGTGCCAGCAGTTTAGTGGGGAGCTCCTACGAGCAGTACTTC.

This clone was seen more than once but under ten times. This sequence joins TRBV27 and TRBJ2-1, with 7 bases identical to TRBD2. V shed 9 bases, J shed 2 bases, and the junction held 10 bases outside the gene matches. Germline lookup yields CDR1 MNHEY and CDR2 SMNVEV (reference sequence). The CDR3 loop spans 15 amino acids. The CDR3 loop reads CASTGVSGPYNEQFF. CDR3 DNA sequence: TGTGCCAGTACCGGTGTTAGCGGGCCCTACAATGAGCAGTTCTTC.

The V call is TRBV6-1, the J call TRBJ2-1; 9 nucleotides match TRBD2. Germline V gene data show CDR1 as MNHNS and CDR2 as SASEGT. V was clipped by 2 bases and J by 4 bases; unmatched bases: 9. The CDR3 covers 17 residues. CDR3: CASSEWGLTSGYNEQFF. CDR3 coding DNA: TGTGCCAGCAGTGAATGGGGACTGACTAGCGGTTACAATGAGCAGTTCTTC.

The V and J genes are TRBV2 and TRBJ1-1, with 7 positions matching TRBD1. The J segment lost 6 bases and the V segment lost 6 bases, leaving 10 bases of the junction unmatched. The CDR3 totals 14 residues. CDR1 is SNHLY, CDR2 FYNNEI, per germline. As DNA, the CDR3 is TGTGCCAGCAGCGCCATGAAAACAGGGGCTGAAGCTTTCTTT. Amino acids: CASSAMKTGAEAFF.

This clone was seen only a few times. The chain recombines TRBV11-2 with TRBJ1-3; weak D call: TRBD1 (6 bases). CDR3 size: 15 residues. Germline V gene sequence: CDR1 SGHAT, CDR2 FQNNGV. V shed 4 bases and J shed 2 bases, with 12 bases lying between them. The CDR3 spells CASSYNRETGNTIYF. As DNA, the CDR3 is TGTGCCAGCAGCTATAACAGGGAAACTGGAAACACCATATATTTT. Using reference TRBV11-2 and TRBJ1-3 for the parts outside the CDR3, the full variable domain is EAGVAQSPRYKIIEKRQSVAFWCNPISGHATLYWYQQILGQGPKLLIQFQNNGVVDDSQLPKDRFSAERLKGVDSTLKIQPAKLEDSAVYLCASSYNRETGNTIYFGEGSWLTVV.

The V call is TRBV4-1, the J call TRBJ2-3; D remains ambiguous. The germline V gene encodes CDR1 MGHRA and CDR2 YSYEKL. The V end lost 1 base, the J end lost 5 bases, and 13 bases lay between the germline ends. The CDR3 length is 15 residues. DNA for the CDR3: TGCGCCAGCAGCCAAGGCACAGCCAACCTAGATACGCAGTATTTT. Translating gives CASSQGTANLDTQYF.

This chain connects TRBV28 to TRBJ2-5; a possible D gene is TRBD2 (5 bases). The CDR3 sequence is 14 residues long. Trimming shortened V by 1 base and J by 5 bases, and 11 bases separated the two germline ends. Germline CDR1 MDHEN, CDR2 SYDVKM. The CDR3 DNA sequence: TGTGCCAGCAGTTTATATGAGGGAAGCGAGACCCAGTACTTC. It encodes CASSLYEGSETQYF.

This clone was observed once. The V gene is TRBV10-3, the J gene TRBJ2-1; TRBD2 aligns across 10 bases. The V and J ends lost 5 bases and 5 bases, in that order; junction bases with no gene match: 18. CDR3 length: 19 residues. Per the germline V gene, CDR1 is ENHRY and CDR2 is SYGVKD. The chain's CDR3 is CAISQGASGGRRAHNEQFF. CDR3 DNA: TGTGCCATCAGTCAGGGGGCTAGCGGGGGCCGGAGAGCTCACAATGAGCAGTTCTTC.

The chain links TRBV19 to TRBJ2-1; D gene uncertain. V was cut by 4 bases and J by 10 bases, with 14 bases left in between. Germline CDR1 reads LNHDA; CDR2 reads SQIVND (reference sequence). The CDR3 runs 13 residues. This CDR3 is CASSTTILEEQFF. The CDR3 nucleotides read TGTGCCAGTAGTACCACGATCTTGGAGGAGCAGTTCTTC.